Given below is one T cell receptor beta chain in context. Its matching antigen is unknown. TCRdb re-called the reads through MiXCR, storing one row per CDR3 protein. The repertoire holds a few hundred thousand distinct CDR3 sequences, with under 45% as singletons. This sample was included in a study of T cell repertoires in cytomegalovirus infection. Study in general: In the study, CMV epitopes included recently identified HLA-C-restricted and well-studied HLA-B-restricted ones. Evidence of both CMV infection and a matching HLA type came from public TCR beta signatures. Whole-study findings and limits: Clonotype analysis showed dominance of the ex vivo response by HLA-C-restricted CMV-specific TCR beta clonotypes.

The CDR3 is 16 residues long. Germline CDR1 is MNHEY and CDR2 is SVGEGT. Trimming removed 2 bases at V and 0 bases at J, with 11 bases between. Sample: cultured PBMCs, taken from culture after CMV antigen stimulation. This TCR was sampled from a human donor in good health (CMV status not recorded). Some clones in this sample may be carry-over from other donors' samples. The chain joins TRBV6-2 or TRBV6-3 to TRBJ2-1; possibly TRBD1 for D (6 bases). The CDR3 region is CASSYVRTVSYNEQFF. The DNA of the CDR3 is TGTGCCAGCAGTTACGTCCGGACAGTCTCCTACAATGAGCAGTTCTTC.